The sequence of this T cell receptor (beta chain) was determined in a study of control samples from healthy donors and cancer patients. The repertoire was sequenced with immunoSEQ multiplex PCR; TCRdb's copy has only in-frame clones and lacks some. Among around 100,000 clones listed, roughly 87% were seen once. Germline CDR1 is SGHRS and CDR2 is YFSETQ. V was pared by 4 bases and J by 5 bases, with 3 bases of the junction left unmatched. This CDR3 comprises 13 residues. The sequencing sample was made of blood. The clonotype originates from a woman between 45 and 65 years old in good health. The chain employs TRBV5-1 and TRBJ2-5; 9 nucleotides match TRBD1. The CDR3 loop reads CASSNRGQETQYF. The CDR3 DNA sequence: TGCGCCAGCAGCAACAGGGGGCAGGAGACCCAGTACTTC.